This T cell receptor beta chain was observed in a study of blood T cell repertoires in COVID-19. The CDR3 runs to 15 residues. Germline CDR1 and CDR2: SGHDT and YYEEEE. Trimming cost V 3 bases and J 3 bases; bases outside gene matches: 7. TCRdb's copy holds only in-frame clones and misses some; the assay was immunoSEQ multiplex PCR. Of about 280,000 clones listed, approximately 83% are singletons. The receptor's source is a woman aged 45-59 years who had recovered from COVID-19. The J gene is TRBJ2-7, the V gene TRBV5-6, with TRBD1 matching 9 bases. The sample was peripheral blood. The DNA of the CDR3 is TGTGCCAGCAGCTCGGGGACAGGGTTTCACTACGAGCAGTACTTC. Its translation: CASSSGTGFHYEQYF.